These 23 T cell receptor beta chains originate from one sample sequenced in a study of prognosis after radiotherapy for stage I lung cancer. Using two-round multiplex PCR, the authors amplified TCR beta CDR3 from genomic DNA. First-round PCR, the initial amplification, used primers specific to each TRBV and TRBJ gene. TCRdb fed the multiplex PCR reads into MiXCR, producing one record per CDR3 protein. The table has 15,000 to 20,000 distinct CDR3 sequences, roughly 30% seen once. The material was PBMCs, obtained before or after stereotactic body radiation therapy (not recorded which). These receptors were obtained from a donor aged 50 or older with non-small cell lung cancer.

This clonotype is medium-sized (0.01 to 0.1%). In DNA form, the CDR3 reads TGTGCCAGCAGAAAGGGCGGAAACACAGATACGCAGTATTTT. Translating gives CASRKGGNTDTQYF. This chain links TRBV7-2 with TRBJ2-3, with unresolved D. V was pared by 6 bases and J by 2 bases, with 12 bases between. Germline lookup yields CDR1 SGHTA and CDR2 FQGNSA. The CDR3 sequence is 14 residues long.

Ten or more counts support this clonotype. The genes are TRBV5-4 and TRBJ1-2, with TRBD1 identical over 7 bases. The CDR3 totals 15 residues. J lost 4 bases, V lost 6 bases, and 12 bases had no gene match. CDR1 and CDR2 from the germline V gene are SGHNT and YYREEE (reference sequence). CDR3 DNA sequence: TGTGCCAGCAACTCGCAGGGGGAAGCGATCTATGGCTACACCTTC. Residues: CASNSQGEAIYGYTF.

The V and J genes are TRBV4-3 and TRBJ2-7; no definite D call. CDR3 length: 14 amino acids. Looked up from germline, CDR1 is LGHNA and CDR2 is YSLEER. The V end was cut by 5 bases, the J end by 0 bases, with 11 bases between. CDR3 residues: CASSDVSSSYEQYF. The CDR3 coding sequence is TGCGCCAGCAGCGACGTCAGTAGCTCCTACGAGCAGTACTTC.

About this clonotype itself: A far larger clone is one base from this, pointing to a likely read error. The rearrangement joins TRBV6-8 to TRBJ1-1, with D perhaps matching TRBD1 (5 bases). V lost 11 bases and J 2 bases, leaving 30 bases between the germline ends. Per germline, CDR1 MNHGY and CDR2 SAAAGT. The CDR3 has 18 amino acids. The DNA of the CDR3 is TGTGCCTGCATCGCTCCGGCGGTTTTGACAGCAAAAAACACTGAAGCTTTCTTT. Residues: CACIAPAVLTAKNTEAFF.

This clonotype was seen at least ten times. V is TRBV7-2 and J is TRBJ2-1; D call uncertain. CDR1 and CDR2 from the germline V gene are SGHTA and FQGNSA. V was pared by 5 bases and J by 3 bases, with 5 bases between. The CDR3 runs to 12 residues. In DNA, the CDR3 is TGTGCCAGCAGCGGGGACTACAATGAGCAGTTCTTC. Protein product: CASSGDYNEQFF.

This clonotype was recorded at least ten times. This chain links TRBV11-2 with TRBJ1-3; a possible D gene is TRBD1 (5 bases). Germline V gene sequence: CDR1 SGHAT, CDR2 FQNNGV. V lost 1 base to trimming and J lost 0 bases, with 10 bases between them. This CDR3 contains 16 residues. DNA of the CDR3: TGTGCCAGCAGCTTAGGCGGGGCGGGCTCTGGAAACACCATATATTTT. Residues: CASSLGGAGSGNTIYF.

This clonotype occurred many times. This clone may be a read error of a much larger clone one base away. The chain carries TRBV11-3 and TRBJ2-3; the D gene is possibly TRBD2 (5 bases). Germline CDR1 is SGHNT and CDR2 is YENEEA. The CDR3 length is 15 residues. CDR3 nucleotides: TGTGCCAGCGGCTTAAACGGGATGGGGTCAGATACGCAGTATTTT. It codes for CASGLNGMGSDTQYF.

The table lists this clonotype with many counts. The chain has TRBV7-8 and TRBJ2-7; D possibly matches TRBD1 or TRBD2 (5 bases each). Between the trimmed V and J ends, which lost 0 bases and 3 bases, there was a span of 12 bases. Germline V gene data show CDR1 as SGHVS and CDR2 as FQNEAQ. The CDR3 length is 15 residues. The CDR3, as DNA: TGTGCCAGCAGCTTAGCGGCGAGTGGGGGCTACGAGCAGTACTTC. This gives the protein CASSLAASGGYEQYF. The complete variable domain, with remaining parts taken from reference TRBV7-8 and TRBJ2-7, reads GAGVSQSPRYKVAKRGQDVALRCDPISGHVSLFWYQQALGQGPEFLTYFQNEAQLDKSGLPSDRFFAERPEGSVSTLKIQRTQQEDSAVYLCASSLAASGGYEQYFGPGTRLTVT.

With regard to this clonotype: This likely stems from a read error, as it lies one base from a far larger clone. The genes are TRBV2 and TRBJ2-3; the D gene is possibly TRBD1 (5 bases). This CDR3 region has 13 residues. Germline CDR1 and CDR2: SNHLY and FYNNEI. CDR3: CASSTRETDTRYF. The DNA for the CDR3 is TGTGCCAGCAGCACCAGGGAAACAGATACGCGGTATTTT.

This clonotype is medium-sized. This sequence joins TRBV7-9 and TRBJ2-7, with D tentatively TRBD2 (6 bases). The CDR3 contains 15 residues. V was cut by 1 base and J by 3 bases, with 13 bases left in between. Germline assignment: CDR1 SEHNR and CDR2 FQNEAQ (reference sequence). The CDR3 loop is CASSLVEGRGYEQYF. The CDR3 coding sequence is TGTGCCAGCAGCTTAGTGGAGGGAAGAGGCTACGAGCAGTACTTC.

Ten or more counts support this clonotype. This rearrangement joins TRBV5-6 to TRBJ2-3; D is unresolved. CDR1 is SGHDT and CDR2 is YYEEEE in the germline V gene. Trimming removed 0 bases at V and 1 base at J, with 3 bases between. The CDR3 consists of 13 residues. The CDR3 spells CASSLVGTDTQYF. In DNA form, the CDR3 reads TGTGCCAGCAGCTTGGTCGGCACAGATACGCAGTATTTT.

This clonotype was counted ten times or more. The genes are TRBV7-7 and TRBJ2-5; D might be TRBD2 (6 bases). The CDR3 runs to 16 residues. Germline assignment: CDR1 SSHAT and CDR2 FNYEAQ (reference sequence). Trimming took off 1 base at V and 6 bases at J, with 18 bases between the two ends. The CDR3 DNA reads as TGTGCCAGCAGCTTAGAGATAGCGGCCGGTTTAAAGACCCAGTACTTC. Its protein product is CASSLEIAAGLKTQYF.

The table lists this clonotype with many counts. The CDR3 DNA follows: TGTGCCAGCAGTTCACAAGAGACCCAGTACTTC. Encoded protein: CASSSQETQYF. This chain uses TRBV27 with TRBJ2-5; D is unclear. In germline, CDR1 is MNHEY, CDR2 SMNVEV (reference sequence). The CDR3 length is 11 residues. V was shortened by 4 bases and J by 2 bases, with 2 bases between the two germline ends.

At least ten counts were recorded for this clonotype. The chain has TRBV30 and TRBJ2-1, with 7 bases aligning to TRBD2. The CDR3 sequence is 16 residues long. Losses at the gene ends were 3 bases for V and 6 bases for J; bases not matched to a gene: 14. The V gene's germline CDR1 is GTSNPN and CDR2 SVGIG (reference sequence). CDR3: CAWRSGTQFYRNEQFF. The CDR3 DNA reads TGTGCCTGGAGAAGCGGGACTCAATTCTACCGCAATGAGCAGTTCTTC.

On this clonotype itself: A read error likely explains this, since a far larger clone differs by one base. The rearrangement links TRBV7-9 to TRBJ2-2; D perhaps matches TRBD1 (6 bases). V gave up 8 bases and J gave up 5 bases, with 18 bases separating them. Germline V lookup: CDR1 SEHNR, CDR2 FQNEAQ (reference sequence). The CDR3 is made up of 15 amino acids. The CDR3 protein is CASQLVQGWTGELFF. Written as DNA, the CDR3 is TGTGCCAGCCAGCTCGTGCAGGGGTGGACCGGGGAGCTGTTTTTT.

This clonotype was picked up many times. The DNA of the CDR3 is TGTGCCAGCCGGGAGCGGGTCGCTGAAGCTTTCTTT. Residues: CASRERVAEAFF. The genes are TRBV6-1 and TRBJ1-1; no reliable D call. The V gene's germline CDR1 is MNHNS and CDR2 SASEGT. Trimming pared 8 bases from V and 6 bases from J, leaving 13 bases between. The CDR3 consists of 12 residues.

This clonotype was seen only once. A read error likely explains this, since a far larger clone differs by one base. The chain couples TRBV6-8 to TRBJ2-3; D might be TRBD1 (6 bases). The CDR3 has 16 amino acids. Germline V CDR1 and CDR2: MNHGY, SAAAGT. The germline V and J ends were trimmed by 4 bases and 2 bases, with 16 bases remaining between them. The CDR3 region is CASSCPGQGLTDTQYF. The CDR3 DNA is TGTGCCAGCAGTTGTCCGGGGCAGGGGCTCACAGATACGCAGTATTTT.

This clonotype showed up many times. CDR3 bases: TGTGCCAGCAGTGGATTGGGGGGTTACCAGTTCTTC. Residues: CASSGLGGYQFF. The chain carries TRBV2 and TRBJ2-1, with D possibly TRBD2 on 6 matching bases. The germline V gene encodes CDR1 SNHLY and CDR2 FYNNEI. The CDR3 covers 12 residues. V lost 4 bases and J 13 bases, leaving 14 bases between the germline ends.

By share, this clonotype ranks as medium-sized. The V and J genes are TRBV20-1 and TRBJ2-5, with a possible D match to TRBD2 (6 bases). The end of the DNA aligns better with TRBJ2-1, so the J call may be wrong. The CDR3 extends over 15 amino acids. In germline, CDR1 is DFQATT, CDR2 SNEGSKA (reference sequence). The CDR3 DNA is TGCAGTGCTCCCCAGGCGGCGGGACCGCACAATGAGCAGTTCTTC. Translating gives CSAPQAAGPHNEQFF.

This clonotype was counted many times. The chain employs TRBV5-8 and TRBJ2-3; D is uncertain. CDR3 size: 16 residues. Germline lookup yields CDR1 SGHTS and CDR2 YDEGEE. V lost 2 bases and J lost 0, with 13 bases in between. CDR3 bases: TGTGCCAGCAGCTTTGGTTTGTTCCCTAGCACAGATACGCAGTATTTT. As protein: CASSFGLFPSTDTQYF.

By sample share, this clonotype is medium-sized. The chain combines TRBV7-2 with TRBJ1-2; the D is unclear. CDR1 is SGHTA and CDR2 is FQGNSA in the germline V gene. The V gene lost 1 base and the J gene lost 4 bases, with 10 bases spanning the gap. The CDR3 is 14 amino acids. This CDR3 is CASSLGGGSYGYTF. The CDR3 nucleotides are TGTGCCAGCAGCTTAGGCGGCGGCAGCTATGGCTACACCTTC.

The sample holds many counts of this clonotype. The rearrangement uses TRBV7-9 and TRBJ2-3; D is unresolved. The CDR3 is made up of 14 amino acids. Germline V gene sequence: CDR1 SEHNR, CDR2 FQNEAQ (reference sequence). V lost 7 bases and J lost 4, with 15 bases in between. The CDR3 loop is CASKKGSNPDTQYF. The CDR3 nucleotides are TGTGCCAGCAAAAAGGGAAGTAACCCAGATACGCAGTATTTT. Full variable domain (outside the CDR3, taken from reference TRBV7-9 and TRBJ2-3): DTGVSQNPRHKITKRGQNVTFRCDPISEHNRLYWYRQTLGQGPEFLTYFQNEAQLEKSRLLSDRFSAERPKGSFSTLEIQRTEQGDSAMYLCASKKGSNPDTQYFGPGTRLTVL.

By frequency in the sample, this clonotype is medium-sized. The chain has TRBV20-1 and TRBJ2-1; TRBD1 agrees at 8 bases. The CDR3 contains 13 residues. Unmatched junction bases numbered 7, after V lost 6 bases and J lost 6 bases. CDR1 is DFQATT and CDR2 is SNEGSKA in the germline V gene (reference sequence). The CDR3 protein is CSAYGTGGNEQFF. Here the CDR3 DNA reads TGCAGTGCATACGGGACAGGTGGCAATGAGCAGTTCTTC.